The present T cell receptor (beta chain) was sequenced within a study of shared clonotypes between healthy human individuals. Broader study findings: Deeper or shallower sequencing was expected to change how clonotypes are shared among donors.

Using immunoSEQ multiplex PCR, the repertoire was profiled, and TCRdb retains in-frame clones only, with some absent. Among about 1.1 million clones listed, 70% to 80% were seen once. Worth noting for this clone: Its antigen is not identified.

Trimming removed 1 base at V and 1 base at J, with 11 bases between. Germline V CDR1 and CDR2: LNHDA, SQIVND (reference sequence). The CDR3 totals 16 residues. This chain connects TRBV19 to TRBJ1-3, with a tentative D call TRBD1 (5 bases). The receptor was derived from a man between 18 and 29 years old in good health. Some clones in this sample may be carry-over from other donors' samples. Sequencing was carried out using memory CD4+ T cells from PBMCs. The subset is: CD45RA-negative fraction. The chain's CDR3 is CASSIGNRLSGNTIYF. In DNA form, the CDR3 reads TGTGCCAGTAGTATAGGGAACAGGCTTTCTGGAAACACCATATATTTT.